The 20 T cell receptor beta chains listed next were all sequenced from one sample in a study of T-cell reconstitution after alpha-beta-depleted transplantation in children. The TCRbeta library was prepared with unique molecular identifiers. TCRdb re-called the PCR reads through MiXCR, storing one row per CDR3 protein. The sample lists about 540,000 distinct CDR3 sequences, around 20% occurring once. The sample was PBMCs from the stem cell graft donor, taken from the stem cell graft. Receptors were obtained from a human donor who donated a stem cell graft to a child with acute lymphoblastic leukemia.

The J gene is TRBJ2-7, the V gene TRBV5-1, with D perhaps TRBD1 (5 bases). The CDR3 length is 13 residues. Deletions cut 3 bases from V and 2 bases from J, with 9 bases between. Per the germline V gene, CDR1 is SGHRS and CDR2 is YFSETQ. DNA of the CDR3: TGCGCCAGCAGCTCTCCAGGGACCTACGAGCAGTACTTC. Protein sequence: CASSSPGTYEQYF.

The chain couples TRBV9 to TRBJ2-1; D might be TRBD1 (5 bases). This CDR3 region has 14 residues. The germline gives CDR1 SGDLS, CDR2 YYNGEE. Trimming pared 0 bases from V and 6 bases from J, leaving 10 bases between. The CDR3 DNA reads TGTGCCAGCAGCGTAGGGGGCCACCCCAATGAGCAGTTCTTC. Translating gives CASSVGGHPNEQFF.

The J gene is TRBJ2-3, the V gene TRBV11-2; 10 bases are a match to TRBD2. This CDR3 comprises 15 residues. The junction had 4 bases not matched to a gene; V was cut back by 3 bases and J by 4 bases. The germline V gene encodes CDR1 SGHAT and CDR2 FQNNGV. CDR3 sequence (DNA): TGTGCCAGCAGCTTCGGTCTAGCGGGAGCAGATACGCAGTATTTT. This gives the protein CASSFGLAGADTQYF. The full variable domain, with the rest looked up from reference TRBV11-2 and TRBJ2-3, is EAGVAQSPRYKIIEKRQSVAFWCNPISGHATLYWYQQILGQGPKLLIQFQNNGVVDDSQLPKDRFSAERLKGVDSTLKIQPAKLEDSAVYLCASSFGLAGADTQYFGPGTRLTVL.

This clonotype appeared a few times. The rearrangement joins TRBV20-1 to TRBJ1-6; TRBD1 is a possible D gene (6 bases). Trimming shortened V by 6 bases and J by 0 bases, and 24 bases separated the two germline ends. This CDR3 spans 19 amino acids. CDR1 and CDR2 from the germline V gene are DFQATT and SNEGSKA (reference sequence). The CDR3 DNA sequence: TGCAGTGCGACGGAAGGGGGTCTAGAACTAAGCTCCTATAATTCACCCCTCCACTTT. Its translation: CSATEGGLELSSYNSPLHF.

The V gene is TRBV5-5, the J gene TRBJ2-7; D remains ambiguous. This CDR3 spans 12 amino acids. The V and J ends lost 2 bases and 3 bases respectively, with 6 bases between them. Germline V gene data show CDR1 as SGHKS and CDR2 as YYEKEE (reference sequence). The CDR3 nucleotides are TGTGCCAGCAGCTTTGAAAACTACGAGCAGTACTTC. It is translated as CASSFENYEQYF.

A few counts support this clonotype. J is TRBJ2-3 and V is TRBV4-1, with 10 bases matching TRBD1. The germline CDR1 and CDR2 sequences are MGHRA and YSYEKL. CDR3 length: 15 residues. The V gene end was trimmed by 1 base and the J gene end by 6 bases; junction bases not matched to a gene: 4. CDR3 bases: TGCGCCAGCAGCCAAGTCGGACAGGGGGGTGATACGCAGTATTTT. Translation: CASSQVGQGGDTQYF.

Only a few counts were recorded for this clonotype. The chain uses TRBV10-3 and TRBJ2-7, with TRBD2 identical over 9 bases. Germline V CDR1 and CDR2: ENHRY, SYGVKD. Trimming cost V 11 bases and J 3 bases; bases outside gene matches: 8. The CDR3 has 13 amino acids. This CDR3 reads CADRTSESYEQYF. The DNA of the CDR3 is TGTGCCGATCGGACTAGCGAGAGCTACGAGCAGTACTTC.

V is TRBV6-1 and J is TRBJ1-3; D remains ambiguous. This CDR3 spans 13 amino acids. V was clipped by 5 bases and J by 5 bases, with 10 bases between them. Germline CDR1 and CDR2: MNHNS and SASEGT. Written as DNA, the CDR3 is TGTGCCAGCAGTCGACGGCGTCGAAACACCATATATTTT. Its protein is CASSRRRRNTIYF.

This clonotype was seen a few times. The CDR3 protein is CSASEKNIQYF. The CDR3, as DNA: TGCAGTGCTTCCGAGAAAAACATTCAGTACTTC. The chain employs TRBV20-1 and TRBJ2-4; D is ambiguous. The V end lost 5 bases, the J end lost 4 bases, and 6 bases lay between the germline ends. This CDR3 is 11 amino acids long. Germline V gene data show CDR1 as DFQATT and CDR2 as SNEGSKA (reference sequence).

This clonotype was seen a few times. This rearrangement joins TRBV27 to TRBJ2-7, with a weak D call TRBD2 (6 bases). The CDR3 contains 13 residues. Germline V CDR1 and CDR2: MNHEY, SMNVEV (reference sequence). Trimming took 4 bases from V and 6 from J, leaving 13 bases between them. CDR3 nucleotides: TGTGCCAGCAGTTACGGAGGGCCGGGCGAGCAGTACTTC. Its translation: CASSYGGPGEQYF.

The CDR3 here is CAWSLLPPGQGFMAGELFF. The CDR3 region has the DNA TGTGCCTGGAGTCTCCTCCCCCCGGGACAGGGCTTTATGGCCGGGGAGCTGTTTTTT. The chain has TRBV30 and TRBJ2-2; TRBD1 matches at 9 bases. The V gene end was trimmed by 2 bases and the J gene end by 6 bases; junction bases not matched to a gene: 19. This CDR3 has 19 amino acids. The V gene's germline CDR1 is GTSNPN and CDR2 SVGIG (reference sequence).

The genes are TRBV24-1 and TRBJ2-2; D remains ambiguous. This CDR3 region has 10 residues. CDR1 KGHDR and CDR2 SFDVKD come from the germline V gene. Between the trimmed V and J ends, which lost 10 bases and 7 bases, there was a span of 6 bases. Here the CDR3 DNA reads TGTGCCACAGGGCTCGGGGAGCTGTTTTTT. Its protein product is CATGLGELFF.

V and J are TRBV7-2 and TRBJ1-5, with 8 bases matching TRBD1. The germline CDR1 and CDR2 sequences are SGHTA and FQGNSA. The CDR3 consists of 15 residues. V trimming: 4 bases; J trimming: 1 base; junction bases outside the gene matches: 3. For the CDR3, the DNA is TGTGCCAGCAGCTCCGACAGGGGAAGCAATCAGCCCCAGCATTTT. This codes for CASSSDRGSNQPQHF. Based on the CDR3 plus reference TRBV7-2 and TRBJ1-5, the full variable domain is GAGVSQSPSNKVTEKGKDVELRCDPISGHTALYWYRQSLGQGLEFLIYFQGNSAPDKSGLPSDRFSAERTGGSVSTLTIQRTQQEDSAVYLCASSSDRGSNQPQHFGDGTRLSIL.

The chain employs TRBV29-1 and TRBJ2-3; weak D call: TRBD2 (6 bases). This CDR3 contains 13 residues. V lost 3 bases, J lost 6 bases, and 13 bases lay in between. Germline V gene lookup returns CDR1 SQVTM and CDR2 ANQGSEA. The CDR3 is CSVDIAVDDTQYF. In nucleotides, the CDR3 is TGCAGCGTTGATATAGCGGTTGACGATACGCAGTATTTT.

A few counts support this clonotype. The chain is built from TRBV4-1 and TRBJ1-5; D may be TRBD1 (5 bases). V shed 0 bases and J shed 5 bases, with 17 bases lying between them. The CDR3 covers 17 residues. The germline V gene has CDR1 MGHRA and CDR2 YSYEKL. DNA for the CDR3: TGCGCCAGCAGCCAAGATGGGTCGGGAAGGGGCGATCAGCCCCAGCATTTT. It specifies CASSQDGSGRGDQPQHF.

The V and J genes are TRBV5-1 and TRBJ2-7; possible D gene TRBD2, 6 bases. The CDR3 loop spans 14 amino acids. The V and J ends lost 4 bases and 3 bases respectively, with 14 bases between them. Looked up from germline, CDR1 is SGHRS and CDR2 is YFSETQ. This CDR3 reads CASSIRDWRYEQYF. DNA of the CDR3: TGCGCCAGCAGCATCCGGGACTGGCGCTACGAGCAGTACTTC. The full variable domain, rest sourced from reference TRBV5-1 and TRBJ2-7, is KAGVTQTPRYLIKTRGQQVTLSCSPISGHRSVSWYQQTPGQGLQFLFEYFSETQRNKGNFPGRFSGRQFSNSRSEMNVSTLELGDSALYLCASSIRDWRYEQYFGPGTRLTVT.

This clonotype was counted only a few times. CDR3 in DNA: TGCGCCAGCAGCCCACTGGTACAAGAGACCCAGTACTTC. Its protein is CASSPLVQETQYF. This sequence joins TRBV5-1 and TRBJ2-5; D remains unclear. There are 13 residues in the CDR3. Germline loops: CDR1 SGHRS, CDR2 YFSETQ. The V end lost 4 bases, the J end lost 2 bases, and 9 bases lay between the germline ends.

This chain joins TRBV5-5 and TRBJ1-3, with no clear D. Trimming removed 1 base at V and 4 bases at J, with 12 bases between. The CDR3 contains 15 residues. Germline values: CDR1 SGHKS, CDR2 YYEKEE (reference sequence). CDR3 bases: TGTGCCAGCAGCTTGTACAGTTCCGGAGGAAACACCATATATTTT. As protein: CASSLYSSGGNTIYF.

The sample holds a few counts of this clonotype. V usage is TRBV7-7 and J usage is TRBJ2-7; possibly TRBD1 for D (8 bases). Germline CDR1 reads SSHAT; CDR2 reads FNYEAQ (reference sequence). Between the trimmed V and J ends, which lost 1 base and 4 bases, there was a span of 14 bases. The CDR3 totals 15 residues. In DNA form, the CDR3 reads TGTGCCAGCAGCTTAGAACAGGGGGGGCTGTACGAGCAGTACTTC. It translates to CASSLEQGGLYEQYF.

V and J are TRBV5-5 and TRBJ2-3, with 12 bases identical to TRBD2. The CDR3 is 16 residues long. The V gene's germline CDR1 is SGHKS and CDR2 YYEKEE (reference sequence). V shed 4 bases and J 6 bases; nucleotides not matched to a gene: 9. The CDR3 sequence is CASSLGTSGQPDTQYF. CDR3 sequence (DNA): TGTGCCAGCAGCCTCGGGACTAGCGGGCAGCCCGATACGCAGTATTTT.